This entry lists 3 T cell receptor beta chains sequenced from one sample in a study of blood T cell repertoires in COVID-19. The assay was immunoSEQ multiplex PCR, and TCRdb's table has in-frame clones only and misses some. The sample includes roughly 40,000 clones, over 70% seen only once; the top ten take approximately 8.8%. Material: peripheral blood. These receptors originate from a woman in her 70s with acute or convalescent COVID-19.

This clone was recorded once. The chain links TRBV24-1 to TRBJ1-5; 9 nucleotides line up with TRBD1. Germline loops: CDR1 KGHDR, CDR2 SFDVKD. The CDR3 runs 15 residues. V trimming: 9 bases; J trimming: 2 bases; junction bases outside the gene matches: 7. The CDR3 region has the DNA TGTGCCACCTCGACAGGGGGGATTGGCAATCAGCCCCAGCATTTT. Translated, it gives CATSTGGIGNQPQHF.

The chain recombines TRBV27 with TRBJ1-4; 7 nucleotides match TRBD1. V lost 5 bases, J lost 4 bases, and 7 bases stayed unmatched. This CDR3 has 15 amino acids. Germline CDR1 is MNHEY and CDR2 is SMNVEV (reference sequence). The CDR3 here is CASSLAGTVNEKLFF. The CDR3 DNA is TGTGCCAGCAGTCTAGCCGGGACAGTTAATGAAAAACTGTTTTTT.

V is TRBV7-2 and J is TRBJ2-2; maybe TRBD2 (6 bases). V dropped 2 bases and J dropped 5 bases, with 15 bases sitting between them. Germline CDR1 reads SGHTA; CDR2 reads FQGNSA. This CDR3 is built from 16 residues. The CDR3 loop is CASSLNGPGDTGELFF. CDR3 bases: TGTGCCAGCAGCTTAAACGGGCCGGGGGATACCGGGGAGCTGTTTTTT.